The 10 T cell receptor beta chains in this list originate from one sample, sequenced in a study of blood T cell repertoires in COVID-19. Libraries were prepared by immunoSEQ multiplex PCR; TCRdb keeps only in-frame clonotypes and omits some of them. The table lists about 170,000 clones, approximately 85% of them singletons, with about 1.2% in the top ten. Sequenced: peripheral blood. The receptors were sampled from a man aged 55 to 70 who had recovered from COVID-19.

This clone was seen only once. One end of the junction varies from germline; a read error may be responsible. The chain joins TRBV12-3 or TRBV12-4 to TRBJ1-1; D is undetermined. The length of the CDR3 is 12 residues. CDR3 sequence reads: CASSSHARVTVF. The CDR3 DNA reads TGTGCCAGCAGTTCGCATGCCCGGGTGACCGTCTTT.

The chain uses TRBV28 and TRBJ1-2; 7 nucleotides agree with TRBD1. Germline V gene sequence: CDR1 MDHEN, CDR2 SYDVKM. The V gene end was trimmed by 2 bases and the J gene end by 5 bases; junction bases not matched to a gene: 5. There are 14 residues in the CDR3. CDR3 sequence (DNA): TGTGCCAGCAGTTTAAAGGGGGCATGGTATGGCTACACCTTC. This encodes CASSLKGAWYGYTF.

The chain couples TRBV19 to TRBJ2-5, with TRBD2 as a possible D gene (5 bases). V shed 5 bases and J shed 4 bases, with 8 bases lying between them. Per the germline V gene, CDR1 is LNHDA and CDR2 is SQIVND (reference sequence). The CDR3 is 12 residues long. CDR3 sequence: CASSPAGETQYF. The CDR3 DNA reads TGTGCCAGTAGTCCCGCGGGAGAGACCCAGTACTTC.

CDR3 DNA sequence: TGTGCCAGCAGCGTAGTAGGACTAGTGATAGATACGCAGTATTTT. It is translated as CASSVVGLVIDTQYF. The chain combines TRBV9 with TRBJ2-3; 7 nucleotides match TRBD2. Germline V gene data show CDR1 as SGDLS and CDR2 as YYNGEE. The CDR3 is 15 amino acids. V was pared by 0 bases and J by 5 bases, with 6 bases of the junction left unmatched.

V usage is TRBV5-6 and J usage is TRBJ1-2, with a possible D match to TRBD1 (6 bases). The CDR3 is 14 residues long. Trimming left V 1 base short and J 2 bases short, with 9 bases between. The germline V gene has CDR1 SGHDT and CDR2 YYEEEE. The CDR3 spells CASSLIQGNYGYTF. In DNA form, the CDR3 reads TGTGCCAGCAGCTTGATCCAGGGGAACTATGGCTACACCTTC.

This chain's CDR3 is CASSDSKAGRVSGYTF. The CDR3 DNA reads TGTGCCAGCAGTGACTCCAAAGCGGGCAGGGTCAGTGGCTACACCTTC. The chain links TRBV6-4 to TRBJ1-2, with D tentatively TRBD1 (5 bases). Germline loops: CDR1 MRHNA, CDR2 SNTAGT. The V gene lost 0 bases and the J gene lost 7 bases, with 18 bases spanning the gap. The CDR3 consists of 16 residues.

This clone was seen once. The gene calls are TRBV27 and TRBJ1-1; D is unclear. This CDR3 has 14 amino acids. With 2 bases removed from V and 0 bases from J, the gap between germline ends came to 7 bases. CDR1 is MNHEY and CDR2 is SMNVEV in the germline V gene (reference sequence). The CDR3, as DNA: TGTGCCAGCAGTTTAGCCAGGTTGAACACTGAAGCTTTCTTT. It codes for CASSLARLNTEAFF.

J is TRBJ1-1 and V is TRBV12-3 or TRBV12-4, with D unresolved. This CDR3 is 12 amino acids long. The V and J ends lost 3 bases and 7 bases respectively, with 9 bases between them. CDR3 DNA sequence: TGTGCCAGCAGTTTCGGAGGTGTTGAAGCTTTCTTT. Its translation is CASSFGGVEAFF.

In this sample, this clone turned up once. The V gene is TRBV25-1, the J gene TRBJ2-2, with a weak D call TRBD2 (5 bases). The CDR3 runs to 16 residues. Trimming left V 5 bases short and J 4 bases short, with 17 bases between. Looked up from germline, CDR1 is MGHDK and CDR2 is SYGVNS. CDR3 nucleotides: TGTGCCAGCAGTTTTTCCCGGGGTGCATCCACCGGGGAGCTGTTTTTT. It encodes CASSFSRGASTGELFF.

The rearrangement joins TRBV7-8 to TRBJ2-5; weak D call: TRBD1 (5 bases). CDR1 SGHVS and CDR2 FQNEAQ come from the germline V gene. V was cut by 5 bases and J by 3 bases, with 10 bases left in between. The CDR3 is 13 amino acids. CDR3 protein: CASSQTVKETQYF. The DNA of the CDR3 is TGTGCCAGCAGCCAGACAGTTAAAGAGACCCAGTACTTC.